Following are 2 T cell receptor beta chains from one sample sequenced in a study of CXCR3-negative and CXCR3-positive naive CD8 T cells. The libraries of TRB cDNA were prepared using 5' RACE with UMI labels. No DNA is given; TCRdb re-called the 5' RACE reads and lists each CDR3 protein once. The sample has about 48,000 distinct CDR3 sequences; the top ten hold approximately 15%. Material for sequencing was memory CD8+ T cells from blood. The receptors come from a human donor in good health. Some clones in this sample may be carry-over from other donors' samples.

The CDR3 loop reads CASSSVVRELFF. The rearrangement joins TRBV18 to TRBJ2-2. The CDR3 runs to 12 residues. From germline, CDR1 is KGHSH and CDR2 LQKENI.

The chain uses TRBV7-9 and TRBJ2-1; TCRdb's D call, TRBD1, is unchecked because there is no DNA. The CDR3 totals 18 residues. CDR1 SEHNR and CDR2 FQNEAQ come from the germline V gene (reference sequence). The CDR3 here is CASRRYTRDSRQNNEQFF. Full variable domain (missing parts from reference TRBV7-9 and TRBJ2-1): DTGVSQNPRHKITKRGQNVTFRCDPISEHNRLYWYRQTLGQGPEFLTYFQNEAQLEKSRLLSDRFSAERPKGSFSTLEIQRTEQGDSAMYLCASRRYTRDSRQNNEQFFGPGTRLTVL.